This record looks at one T cell receptor beta chain sequence and its context. A quantity of 0.5 to 1 ug RNA underwent reverse transcription using random hexamers. It was immunoSEQ multiplex PCR that amplified TCR beta CDR3 across 54 Vbeta and 13 Jbeta. TCRdb re-analysed the immunoSEQ multiplex PCR reads in MiXCR, keeping a single row per CDR3 protein. The profile shows about 180,000 distinct CDR3 sequences, around 96% of them singletons. This entry is derived from a study of CD8 T cells in Susac syndrome. Germline assignment: CDR1 LGHNT and CDR2 FRNRAP. The V end lost 5 bases, the J end lost 2 bases, and 4 bases lay between the germline ends. This CDR3 comprises 11 residues. Negative isolation yielded CD4+ and CD8+ T cells, and FACS enriched TEMRA cells.

The specimen was CD8+ T cells from PBMCs. The source is a human donor with multiple sclerosis. The chain links TRBV12-5 to TRBJ2-7, with D hard to call. CDR3 protein: CASGPTYEQYF. As DNA, the CDR3 is TGTGCTAGTGGTCCCACCTACGAGCAGTACTTC.